The rows below give T cell receptor beta chains drawn from one sample of a study of shared clonotypes between healthy human individuals. Clones were read by immunoSEQ multiplex PCR, and TCRdb kept only the in-frame ones, dropping some. The data show some 2,000,000 clones, more than 90% seen once. Material for sequencing was naive CD4+ T cells sorted from blood. The receptors stem from a man aged 18 to 29 in good health. CDR3s include the opening cysteine and the closing phenylalanine or tryptophan. Each record gives: D gene, J gene, V gene, clone size, CDR3 DNA, CDR3 protein. The D gene is left open where the match is weak. Clone size, where shown, is once, few, many, or a class for clones that have expanded.

d_call: -
j_call: TRBJ2-7
v_call: TRBV21-1
clone_size: -
cdr3_nt: TGTGCCAGCAGCAAAGAGCGGGAGGGGACCTACGAGCAGTACTTC
cdr3_aa: CASSKEREGTYEQYF

d_call: -
j_call: TRBJ2-5
v_call: TRBV10-3
clone_size: -
cdr3_nt: TGTGCCATCAGTGATACGGGACTTACGAAAGAGACCCAGTACTTC
cdr3_aa: CAISDTGLTKETQYF

d_call: -
j_call: TRBJ1-1
v_call: TRBV19
clone_size: -
cdr3_nt: TGTGCCAGTGGCACGGCTGCGGCTTTCTTT
cdr3_aa: CASGTAAAFF

d_call: TRBD1
j_call: TRBJ2-5
v_call: TRBV27
clone_size: -
cdr3_nt: TGTGCCAGCAGTTTCTCCGGGACAGGGACAGAGACCCAGTACTTC
cdr3_aa: CASSFSGTGTETQYF

d_call: -
j_call: TRBJ1-3
v_call: TRBV6-1
clone_size: -
cdr3_nt: TGTGCCAGCAGGGACCGATTCTCTGGAAACACCATATATTTT
cdr3_aa: CASRDRFSGNTIYF

d_call: -
j_call: TRBJ1-6
v_call: TRBV7-9
clone_size: few
cdr3_nt: TGTGCCAGCACCCGCAGGGATATTTTCGGCGATAATTCACCCCTCCACTTT
cdr3_aa: CASTRRDIFGDNSPLHF

d_call: -
j_call: TRBJ1-1
v_call: TRBV5-8
clone_size: -
cdr3_nt: TGTGCCAGCAGTGGCTTTACGGGCAGGGGAGCTTTCTTT
cdr3_aa: CASSGFTGRGAFF

d_call: -
j_call: TRBJ2-3
v_call: TRBV11-3
clone_size: -
cdr3_nt: TGTGCCAGCAGCTTAGAGGGAACAGATACGCAGTATTTT
cdr3_aa: CASSLEGTDTQYF

d_call: TRBD1
j_call: TRBJ2-7
v_call: TRBV5-1
clone_size: -
cdr3_nt: TGCGCCAGCAGCTCCCCCGCGGACAGGGGGTTCTACGAGCAGTACTTC
cdr3_aa: CASSSPADRGFYEQYF

d_call: -
j_call: TRBJ1-1
v_call: TRBV10-3
clone_size: -
cdr3_nt: TGTGCCATCAGTGAGTCCTTTGGGGTGGGCACTGAAGCTTTCTTT
cdr3_aa: CAISESFGVGTEAFF

d_call: -
j_call: TRBJ1-2
v_call: TRBV27
clone_size: -
cdr3_nt: TGTGCCAGCAGTCCCTCCCCCAGGGGAGAGTACTATGGCTACACCTTC
cdr3_aa: CASSPSPRGEYYGYTF

d_call: -
j_call: TRBJ1-6
v_call: TRBV6-1
clone_size: once
cdr3_nt: TGTGCCAGCAGTGTCCGTACCCCGACTAATTCACCCCTCCACTTT
cdr3_aa: CASSVRTPTNSPLHF

d_call: TRBD1
j_call: TRBJ1-1
v_call: TRBV9
clone_size: -
cdr3_nt: TGTGCCAGCAGCGTTGACAGGGTGGGCACTGAAGCTTTCTTT
cdr3_aa: CASSVDRVGTEAFF

d_call: TRBD1
j_call: TRBJ2-1
v_call: TRBV6-6
clone_size: -
cdr3_nt: TGTGCCAGCAGTTCACACGGGACAGGGGGGCACAATGAGCAGTTCTTC
cdr3_aa: CASSSHGTGGHNEQFF

d_call: TRBD2
j_call: TRBJ2-1
v_call: TRBV7-2
clone_size: -
cdr3_nt: TGTGCCAGCAGCCCGCCGGGACTAGGGCGTAATGAGCAGTTCTTC
cdr3_aa: CASSPPGLGRNEQFF

d_call: TRBD2
j_call: TRBJ2-3
v_call: TRBV27
clone_size: -
cdr3_nt: TGTGCCAGCAGTATAGCTAGCGGGGGAAGCACAGATACGCAGTATTTT
cdr3_aa: CASSIASGGSTDTQYF

d_call: TRBD1
j_call: TRBJ1-5
v_call: TRBV28
clone_size: once
cdr3_nt: TGTGCCAGCAGTTTAACCGGACAGGGGCAAGGTCAGCCCCAGCATTTT
cdr3_aa: CASSLTGQGQGQPQHF

d_call: TRBD2
j_call: TRBJ2-7
v_call: TRBV19
clone_size: -
cdr3_nt: TGTGCCAGTAGTCCCCCTAGCGGAGGGCCCTACGAGCAGTACTTC
cdr3_aa: CASSPPSGGPYEQYF

d_call: -
j_call: TRBJ1-1
v_call: TRBV5-1
clone_size: -
cdr3_nt: TGCGCCAGCAGCTTGGAAGGGGCCCTGGGGTCTGAAGCTTTCTTT
cdr3_aa: CASSLEGALGSEAFF

d_call: -
j_call: TRBJ2-5
v_call: TRBV4-2
clone_size: -
cdr3_nt: TGTGCCAGCAGCCCCACGGCCGGTGAGACCCAGTACTTC
cdr3_aa: CASSPTAGETQYF

d_call: -
j_call: TRBJ1-5
v_call: TRBV6-6
clone_size: -
cdr3_nt: TGTGCCAGCAGTCGCCCGGACGGGGCCAATCAGCCCCAGCATTTT
cdr3_aa: CASSRPDGANQPQHF

d_call: TRBD2
j_call: TRBJ2-3
v_call: TRBV5-4
clone_size: once
cdr3_nt: TGTGCCAGCAGCGTATCCCGGACTAGCGGAGACCTCCATACGCAGTATTTT
cdr3_aa: CASSVSRTSGDLHTQYF

d_call: -
j_call: TRBJ1-1
v_call: TRBV5-6
clone_size: -
cdr3_nt: TGTGCCAGCAGCTTGAGGACCCATCTAGCGAACACTGAAGCTTTCTTT
cdr3_aa: CASSLRTHLANTEAFF

d_call: -
j_call: TRBJ2-5
v_call: TRBV18
clone_size: -
cdr3_nt: TGTGCCAGCTCACGTGGGAGAGAGGAGACCCAGTACTTC
cdr3_aa: CASSRGREETQYF

d_call: -
j_call: TRBJ1-2
v_call: TRBV2
clone_size: -
cdr3_nt: TGTGCCAGCAACCGGGACGGAGGCTATGGCTACACCTTC
cdr3_aa: CASNRDGGYGYTF

d_call: -
j_call: TRBJ2-7
v_call: TRBV28
clone_size: -
cdr3_nt: TGTGCCAGCCATACATGGGGCTACGAGCAGTACTTC
cdr3_aa: CASHTWGYEQYF

d_call: TRBD1
j_call: TRBJ1-2
v_call: TRBV5-1
clone_size: -
cdr3_nt: TGCGCCAGCAGCAAAGGACAGGCTCATAACTATGGCTACACCTTC
cdr3_aa: CASSKGQAHNYGYTF

d_call: TRBD1
j_call: TRBJ1-5
v_call: TRBV29-1
clone_size: -
cdr3_nt: TGCAGCGCCAGGACAGGGGAGGGCAATCAGCCCCAGCATTTT
cdr3_aa: CSARTGEGNQPQHF

d_call: -
j_call: TRBJ2-5
v_call: TRBV5-1
clone_size: -
cdr3_nt: TGCGCCAGCAGCTTGGGACAGCCCCAAGAGACCCAGTACTTC
cdr3_aa: CASSLGQPQETQYF

d_call: -
j_call: TRBJ2-7
v_call: TRBV2
clone_size: -
cdr3_nt: TGTGCCAGCAGTGAAGGGGTGCAGGTTGGGCAGTACTTC
cdr3_aa: CASSEGVQVGQYF

d_call: TRBD1
j_call: TRBJ1-6
v_call: TRBV7-3
clone_size: -
cdr3_nt: TGTGCCAGCGCAACGACAGGGGGAAATAATTCACCCCTCCACTTT
cdr3_aa: CASATTGGNNSPLHF